This passage covers 17 T cell receptor beta chains from one sample sequenced in a study of T cell clusters in autoimmune cytopenias. TRB was amplified by touch-down multiplex PCR, primer pools A and B combined. TCRdb re-called the multiplex PCR reads; every CDR3 protein appears as one record, without DNA. The sample's table shows around 10,000 distinct CDR3 sequences. TRB amplification used 250 ng of peripheral blood genomic DNA. The source material was peripheral blood. These receptors were collected from a human donor with an autoimmune cytopenia or autoimmune hepatitis (not recorded which).

The chain uses TRBV27 and TRBJ2-7; TCRdb proposes TRBD2, but this gene call is untestable without DNA. This CDR3 region has 17 residues. Germline V CDR1 and CDR2: MNHEY, SMNVEV (reference sequence). CDR3: CASSYSRGSGSPYEQYF.

The chain is built from TRBV7-4 and TRBJ2-1; TCRdb proposes TRBD2, but this gene call is untestable without DNA. The CDR3 has 16 residues. The germline CDR1 and CDR2 sequences are SGHVT and SQSDAQ. Here the CDR3 reads CASSFRDSSVNNEQFF.

The rearrangement joins TRBV19 to TRBJ1-2; TCRdb designates TRBD1, a call that cannot be tested without DNA. Germline V CDR1 and CDR2: LNHDA, SQIVND (reference sequence). The CDR3 is made up of 16 amino acids. The CDR3 region is CASSSLQGTGNYGYTF.

This sequence joins TRBV6-5 and TRBJ2-7; with no DNA, the TCRdb D assignment of TRBD1 cannot be verified. The germline V gene has CDR1 MNHEY and CDR2 SVGAGI. This CDR3 spans 14 amino acids. CDR3 sequence: CASTGWAGGYEQYF.

V usage is TRBV19 and J usage is TRBJ1-2; the D gene TCRdb calls, TRBD1, cannot be checked with no DNA. The CDR3 has 13 amino acids. Germline V CDR1 and CDR2: LNHDA, SQIVND (reference sequence). The CDR3 region is CASRQGAGYGYTF.

The chain has TRBV7-9 and TRBJ2-2. This CDR3 is 15 amino acids long. Germline V lookup: CDR1 SEHNR, CDR2 FQNEAQ (reference sequence). CDR3 residues: CASSSFLMNTGELFF. The full variable domain, rest sourced from reference TRBV7-9 and TRBJ2-2, is DTGVSQNPRHKITKRGQNVTFRCDPISEHNRLYWYRQTLGQGPEFLTYFQNEAQLEKSRLLSDRFSAERPKGSFSTLEIQRTEQGDSAMYLCASSSFLMNTGELFFGEGSRLTVL.

The CDR3: CSARVRGVRGQPQHF. V gene TRBV20-1 combines with J gene TRBJ1-5; TCRdb names TRBD1, which stays unverified in the absence of DNA. In germline, CDR1 is DFQATT, CDR2 SNEGSKA (reference sequence). This CDR3 comprises 15 residues.

This chain connects TRBV7-9 to TRBJ2-2; TCRdb indicates TRBD1, and absent DNA this call remains unverified. The CDR3 runs 15 residues. Germline lookup yields CDR1 SEHNR and CDR2 FQNEAQ (reference sequence). The CDR3 loop reads CASRYGQANTGELFF.

J is TRBJ1-6 and V is TRBV19; the D call from TCRdb, TRBD1, cannot be confirmed without DNA. The CDR3 is 14 amino acids. CDR1 is LNHDA and CDR2 is SQIVND in the germline V gene (reference sequence). The CDR3 spells CASSAGQKNSPLHF.

Considering frequency, this clonotype is medium-sized. The rearrangement joins TRBV29-1 to TRBJ2-7; lacking DNA, the TRBD2 call made by TCRdb goes unchecked. The CDR3 has 15 residues. The germline gives CDR1 SQVTM, CDR2 ANQGSEA. The CDR3 sequence: CSAETSGRLGYEQYF.

The V and J genes are TRBV5-4 and TRBJ2-1; lacking DNA, the TRBD2 call made by TCRdb goes unchecked. The CDR3 is made up of 13 amino acids. The germline V gene has CDR1 SGHNT and CDR2 YYREEE (reference sequence). CDR3 residues: CASSWGGPSEQFF.

The J gene is TRBJ1-5, the V gene TRBV12-3 or TRBV12-4; there is no DNA to check the TCRdb D call of TRBD1. The CDR3 covers 13 residues. Here the CDR3 reads CASSPTGNQPQHF.

This clonotype is identified as medium-sized from frequency. The chain combines TRBV27 with TRBJ2-1; checking the TCRdb D call of TRBD2 is not possible without DNA. The CDR3 covers 15 residues. Germline V gene lookup returns CDR1 MNHEY and CDR2 SMNVEV (reference sequence). The CDR3 spells CASSLLALSYNEQFF.

This chain joins TRBV6-6 and TRBJ2-7; with no DNA, the TCRdb D assignment of TRBD1 cannot be verified. The CDR3 extends over 12 amino acids. Looked up from germline, CDR1 is MNHNY and CDR2 is SVGAGI (reference sequence). The chain's CDR3 is CASSDRVYEQYF.

This clonotype shows up as medium-sized by frequency. The chain couples TRBV27 to TRBJ2-1; without DNA, the TCRdb call of TRBD1 cannot be checked. Germline loops: CDR1 MNHEY, CDR2 SMNVEV (reference sequence). This CDR3 contains 15 residues. This CDR3 is CASRPGQGGLNEQFF.

Considering frequency, this clonotype is medium-sized. The gene calls are TRBV6-5 and TRBJ2-3; there is no DNA to check the TCRdb D call of TRBD2. This CDR3 contains 14 residues. Germline V gene sequence: CDR1 MNHEY, CDR2 SVGAGI. The CDR3 spells CASSYEGEADTQYF.

This chain connects TRBV19 to TRBJ1-5. CDR3 length: 15 residues. Germline loops: CDR1 LNHDA, CDR2 SQIVND (reference sequence). This CDR3 is CASSLGGLANQPQHF.